These 22 T cell receptor beta chains came from one sample sequenced in a study of PD-1 blockade in mismatch repair-deficient tumors. The protocol was immunoSEQ multiplex PCR, while the TCRdb copy is restricted to in-frame clones and leaves out a portion. The data show some 84,000 clones, roughly 80% seen once. The material sequenced was peripheral blood, taken 12 weeks after starting pembrolizumab. All receptors come from an adult with mismatch repair-deficient cancer.

This chain links TRBV7-9 with TRBJ1-4; D is unresolved. V lost 2 bases and J lost 5, with 12 bases in between. The CDR3 is made up of 15 amino acids. Germline lookup yields CDR1 SEHNR and CDR2 FQNEAQ (reference sequence). CDR3 bases: TGTGCCAGCAGCTTAAGTATGAGGGCAAATGAAAAACTGTTTTTT. Translation gives CASSLSMRANEKLFF.

This clone was observed once. The identical CDR3 is also encoded by other nucleotide sequences in the sample. The V call is TRBV7-3, the J call TRBJ2-5; D might be TRBD2 (5 bases). The CDR3 extends over 14 amino acids. The V end was cut by 2 bases, the J end by 4 bases, with 11 bases between. In germline, CDR1 is SGHTA, CDR2 FQGTGA. The CDR3 protein is CASSLSGGRETQYF. In DNA, the CDR3 is TGTGCCAGCAGCTTATCGGGTGGGAGAGAGACCCAGTACTTC.

The table lists this clone with a few counts. The V gene is TRBV5-4, the J gene TRBJ2-7; TRBD1 matches 8 bases. Losses at the gene ends were 4 bases for V and 5 bases for J; bases not matched to a gene: 5. Germline V gene sequence: CDR1 SGHNT, CDR2 YYREEE (reference sequence). The CDR3 covers 13 residues. The CDR3 nucleotides are TGTGCCAGCAGCCTAGACAGGGGTCACGAGCAGTACTTC. Residues: CASSLDRGHEQYF.

There are a few counts of this clone. V is TRBV7-2 and J is TRBJ1-2; TRBD1 is a possible D gene (5 bases). The CDR3 runs 13 residues. V lost 5 bases and J 4 bases, leaving 11 bases between the germline ends. The germline gives CDR1 SGHTA, CDR2 FQGNSA. The CDR3 region has the DNA TGTGCCAGCAGCCCCGCAGGGAGCTATGGCTACACCTTC. It encodes CASSPAGSYGYTF. Supplemented by reference TRBV7-2 and TRBJ1-2, the full variable domain reads GAGVSQSPSNKVTEKGKDVELRCDPISGHTALYWYRQSLGQGLEFLIYFQGNSAPDKSGLPSDRFSAERTGGSVSTLTIQRTQQEDSAVYLCASSPAGSYGYTFGSGTRLTVV.

The J gene is TRBJ2-7, the V gene TRBV28; TRBD2 matches at 10 bases. CDR1 is MDHEN, CDR2 SYDVKM, per germline. J was trimmed by 11 bases and V by 0 bases; bases with no gene match: 10. CDR3 length equals 15 residues. CDR3 region: CASSLWTSGSPREYF. In DNA, the CDR3 is TGTGCCAGCAGTTTATGGACTAGCGGGTCCCCCCGGGAGTACTTC. The variable domain in full, with the rest retrieved from reference TRBV28 and TRBJ2-7, is DVKVTQSSRYLVKRTGEKVFLECVQDMDHENMFWYRQDPGLGLRLIYFSYDVKMKEKGDIPEGYSVSREKKERFSLILESASTNQTSMYLCASSLWTSGSPREYFGPGTRLTVT.

The chain has TRBV14 and TRBJ2-1, with TRBD2 identical over 9 bases. The V segment lost 4 bases and the J segment 2 bases; nucleotides outside the gene matches: 6. The germline V gene has CDR1 SGHDN and CDR2 FVKESK. This CDR3 region has 16 residues. CDR3: CASSPRQRGAYNEQFF. In DNA, the CDR3 is TGTGCCAGCAGCCCCAGACAGCGGGGGGCCTACAATGAGCAGTTCTTC.

The chain joins TRBV18 to TRBJ2-7; D remains ambiguous. V gave up 3 bases and J gave up 4 bases, with 10 bases separating them. CDR3 length: 13 residues. CDR1 is KGHSH, CDR2 LQKENI, per germline. This CDR3 is CASSPAVAYEQYF. In nucleotides, the CDR3 is TGTGCCAGCTCACCGGCGGTGGCATACGAGCAGTACTTC.

This rearrangement joins TRBV30 to TRBJ1-5, with D hard to call. V was clipped by 0 bases and J by 0 bases, with 9 bases between them. Germline V gene lookup returns CDR1 GTSNPN and CDR2 SVGIG (reference sequence). This CDR3 comprises 15 residues. Here the CDR3 reads CAWSVGRNSNQPQHF. The CDR3 DNA reads as TGTGCCTGGAGTGTAGGACGAAATAGCAATCAGCCCCAGCATTTT.

CDR3 DNA sequence: TGCAGCCCCCGTCCGGCGACGGCCAACACCTACAATGAGCAGTTCTTC. Translating it yields CSPRPATANTYNEQFF. J is TRBJ2-1 and V is TRBV29-1; D gene ambiguous. The V gene lost 8 bases and the J gene lost 2 bases, with 22 bases spanning the gap. Looked up from germline, CDR1 is SQVTM and CDR2 is ANQGSEA. CDR3 length: 16 amino acids.

This chain joins TRBV12-5 and TRBJ2-3; the match to TRBD1 covers 8 bases. V was pared by 1 base and J by 2 bases, with 2 bases of the junction left unmatched. The CDR3 is made up of 15 amino acids. The germline gives CDR1 LGHNT, CDR2 FRNRAP. The CDR3 DNA reads TGTGCTAGTGGTTTGGCGGGACAGGTCACAGATACGCAGTATTTT. Its translation is CASGLAGQVTDTQYF.

This clone was picked up many times. V and J are TRBV7-9 and TRBJ2-4; a weak D match, TRBD1 (6 bases). V lost 3 bases and J 1 base, leaving 13 bases between the germline ends. Germline V gene lookup returns CDR1 SEHNR and CDR2 FQNEAQ (reference sequence). This CDR3 has 16 amino acids. CDR3 sequence: CASSLGAGTAKNIQYF. CDR3 nucleotides: TGTGCCAGCAGCTTGGGGGCCGGAACGGCCAAAAACATTCAGTACTTC.

Only one count was recorded for this clone. V and J are TRBV9 and TRBJ2-1; 12 bases agree with TRBD2. V gave up 4 bases and J gave up 8 bases; unmatched junction bases: 7. This CDR3 has 15 amino acids. Germline V gene lookup returns CDR1 SGDLS and CDR2 YYNGEE. CDR3 sequence reads: CASSTTSGRSDEQFF. CDR3 nucleotide sequence: TGTGCCAGCAGCACGACTAGCGGGAGAAGCGATGAGCAGTTCTTC.

The chain combines TRBV6-1 with TRBJ2-1; D unresolved. This CDR3 comprises 15 residues. V was clipped by 1 base and J by 7 bases, with 14 bases between them. Germline V lookup: CDR1 MNHNS, CDR2 SASEGT. Written as DNA, the CDR3 is TGTGCCAGCAGTGAAGGTGGGTCAGGAGCGAATGAGCAGTTCTTC. It translates to CASSEGGSGANEQFF.

J is TRBJ2-7 and V is TRBV5-1; 14 nucleotides align to TRBD2. The germline gives CDR1 SGHRS, CDR2 YFSETQ. The V and J ends lost 3 bases and 4 bases, in that order; junction bases with no gene match: 12. The CDR3 runs to 18 residues. Here the CDR3 reads CASSSTPGLAGAAYEQYF. The CDR3 DNA reads TGCGCCAGCAGCTCGACCCCGGGACTAGCGGGGGCAGCTTACGAGCAGTACTTC.

The V and J genes are TRBV7-6 and TRBJ2-6, with D perhaps TRBD2 (5 bases). Germline values: CDR1 SGHVS, CDR2 FNYEAQ. V lost 1 base and J lost 19, with 17 bases in between. This CDR3 is built from 13 residues. The CDR3 DNA follows: TGTGCCAGCAGCTTAGTTGAGGGCGGTGGTCTTACTTTC. It encodes CASSLVEGGGLTF.

This sequence joins TRBV28 and TRBJ2-6; D call uncertain. V lost 6 bases and J 10 bases, leaving 10 bases between the germline ends. Germline loops: CDR1 MDHEN, CDR2 SYDVKM. The CDR3 loop spans 12 amino acids. The CDR3 DNA follows: TGTGCCAGCAGCCTCACGGCGAACGTCCTGACTTTC. Its protein product is CASSLTANVLTF.

This sequence joins TRBV9 and TRBJ2-2; 11 bases agree with TRBD2. Germline V gene data show CDR1 as SGDLS and CDR2 as YYNGEE. The ends lost 4 bases at V and 1 base at J; junction bases unmatched: 6. The CDR3 totals 17 residues. In DNA form, the CDR3 reads TGTGCCAGCAGCACCTCTCTAGCGGGAGGGAACACCGGGGAGCTGTTTTTT. The encoded protein is CASSTSLAGGNTGELFF. Supplemented by reference TRBV9 and TRBJ2-2, the full variable domain reads DSGVTQTPKHLITATGQRVTLRCSPRSGDLSVYWYQQSLDQGLQFLIQYYNGEERAKGNILERFSAQQFPDLHSELNLSSLELGDSALYFCASSTSLAGGNTGELFFGEGSRLTVL.

The chain employs TRBV6-5 and TRBJ2-7, with 11 bases identical to TRBD2. Trimming removed 7 bases from V and 7 bases from J; junction bases left unmatched: 9. Per germline, CDR1 MNHEY and CDR2 SVGAGI. This CDR3 spans 14 amino acids. CDR3 DNA: TGTGCCAGCAATAGCGGGAGGGCCTTGGAAGAGCAGTACTTC. Protein sequence: CASNSGRALEEQYF.

V gene TRBV7-8 combines with J gene TRBJ2-4; tentative D call: TRBD2 (7 bases). Germline assignment: CDR1 SGHVS and CDR2 FQNEAQ. V lost 2 bases, J lost 1 base, and 18 bases lay in between. This CDR3 region has 18 residues. CDR3: CASSLLGGGSVAKNIQYF. The CDR3 region has the DNA TGTGCCAGCAGCTTATTGGGGGGCGGGAGTGTGGCCAAAAACATTCAGTACTTC.

The genes are TRBV11-1 and TRBJ2-1; 13 nucleotides line up with TRBD2. Germline values: CDR1 SGHAT, CDR2 FQDESV (reference sequence). The CDR3 spans 16 residues. V was clipped by 5 bases and J by 4 bases; unmatched bases: 5. This chain's CDR3 is CASSLEGLAGYNEQFF. CDR3 DNA sequence: TGTGCCAGCAGCCTAGAGGGACTAGCGGGGTACAATGAGCAGTTCTTC.

This chain links TRBV7-9 with TRBJ2-7, with D possibly being TRBD2 (5 bases). Germline CDR1 and CDR2: SEHNR and FQNEAQ (reference sequence). V was pared by 4 bases and J by 6 bases, with 7 bases between. The CDR3 has 11 amino acids. CDR3 DNA sequence: TGTGCCAGCAGCTCGGGGATCGAGCAGTACTTC. Its protein product is CASSSGIEQYF.

The chain employs TRBV6-1 and TRBJ2-1, with 7 bases identical to TRBD1. This CDR3 spans 15 amino acids. Germline CDR1 reads MNHNS; CDR2 reads SASEGT. The V gene end was trimmed by 5 bases and the J gene end by 0 bases; junction bases not matched to a gene: 4. The CDR3 DNA reads as TGTGCCAGCAGTCAACAGGGGAGCTCCTACAATGAGCAGTTCTTC. Its translation is CASSQQGSSYNEQFF.